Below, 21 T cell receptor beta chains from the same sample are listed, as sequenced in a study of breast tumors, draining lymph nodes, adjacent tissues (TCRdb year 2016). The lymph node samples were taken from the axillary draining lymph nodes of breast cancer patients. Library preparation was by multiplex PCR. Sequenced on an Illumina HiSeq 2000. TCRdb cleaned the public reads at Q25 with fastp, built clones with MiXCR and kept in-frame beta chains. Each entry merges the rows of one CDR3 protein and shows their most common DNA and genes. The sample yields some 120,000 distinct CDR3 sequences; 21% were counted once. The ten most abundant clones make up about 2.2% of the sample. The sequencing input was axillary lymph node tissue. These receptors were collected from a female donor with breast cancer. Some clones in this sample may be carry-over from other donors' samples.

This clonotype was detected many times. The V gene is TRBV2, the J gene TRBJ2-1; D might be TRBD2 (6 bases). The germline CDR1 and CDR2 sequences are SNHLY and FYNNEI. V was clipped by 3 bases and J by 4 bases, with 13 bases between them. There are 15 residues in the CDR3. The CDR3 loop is CASSEGGKQYNEQFF. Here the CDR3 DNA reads TGTGCCAGCAGTGAGGGCGGGAAGCAATACAATGAGCAGTTCTTC.

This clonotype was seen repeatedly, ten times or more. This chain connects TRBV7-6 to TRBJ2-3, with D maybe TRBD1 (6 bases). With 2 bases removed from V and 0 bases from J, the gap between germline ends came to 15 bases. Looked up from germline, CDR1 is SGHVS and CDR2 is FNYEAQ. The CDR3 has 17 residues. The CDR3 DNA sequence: TGTGCCAGCAGCTTAATTGGGGGCGCATTGAGCACAGATACGCAGTATTTT. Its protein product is CASSLIGGALSTDTQYF.

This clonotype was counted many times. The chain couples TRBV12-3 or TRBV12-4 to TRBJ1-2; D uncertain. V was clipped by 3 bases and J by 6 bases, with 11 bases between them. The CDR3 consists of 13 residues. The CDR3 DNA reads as TGTGCCAGCAGTTTGCACCCAGAAGATGGCTACACCTTC. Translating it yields CASSLHPEDGYTF.

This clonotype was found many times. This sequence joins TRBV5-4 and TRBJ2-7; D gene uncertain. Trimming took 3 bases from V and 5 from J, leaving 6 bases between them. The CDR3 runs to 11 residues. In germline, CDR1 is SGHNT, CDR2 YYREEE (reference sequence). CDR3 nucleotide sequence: TGTGCCAGCAGCTCCCCCAACGAGCAGTACTTC. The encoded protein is CASSSPNEQYF.

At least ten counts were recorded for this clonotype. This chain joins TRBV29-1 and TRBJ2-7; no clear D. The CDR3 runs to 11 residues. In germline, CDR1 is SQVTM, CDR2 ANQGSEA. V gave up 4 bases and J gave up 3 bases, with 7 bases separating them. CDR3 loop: CSVGIGYEQYF. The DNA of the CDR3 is TGCAGCGTTGGAATAGGCTACGAGCAGTACTTC.

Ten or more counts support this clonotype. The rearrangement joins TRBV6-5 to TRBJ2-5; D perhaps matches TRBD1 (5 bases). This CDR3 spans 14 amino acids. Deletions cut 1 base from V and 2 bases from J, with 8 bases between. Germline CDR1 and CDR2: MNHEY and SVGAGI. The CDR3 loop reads CASSYWQGQETQYF. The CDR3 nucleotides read TGTGCCAGCAGTTACTGGCAGGGTCAAGAGACCCAGTACTTC.

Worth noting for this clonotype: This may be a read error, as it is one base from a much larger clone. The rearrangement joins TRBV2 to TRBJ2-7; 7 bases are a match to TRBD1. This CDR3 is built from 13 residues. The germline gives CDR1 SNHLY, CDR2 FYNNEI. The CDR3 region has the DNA TGTGCCAGCAGGGAAGGGGGCCTCAACGAGCAGTACTTC. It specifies CASREGGLNEQYF.

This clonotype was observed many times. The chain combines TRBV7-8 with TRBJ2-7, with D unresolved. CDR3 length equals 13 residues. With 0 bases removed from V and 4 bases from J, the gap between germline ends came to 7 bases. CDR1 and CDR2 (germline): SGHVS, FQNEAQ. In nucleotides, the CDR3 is TGTGCCAGCAGCTTAGCCCAGTCGTACGAGCAGTACTTC. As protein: CASSLAQSYEQYF.

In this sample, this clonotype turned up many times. The CDR3 here is CASSSTGTGGDEQYF. For the CDR3, the DNA is TGTGCCAGCAGTTCAACCGGGACAGGGGGTGACGAGCAGTACTTC. This chain connects TRBV6-5 to TRBJ2-7; 11 bases are a match to TRBD1. The CDR3 is 15 amino acids. Per the germline V gene, CDR1 is MNHEY and CDR2 is SVGAGI. Trimming at V came to 4 bases and at J to 5 bases, leaving 7 bases not matched to a gene.

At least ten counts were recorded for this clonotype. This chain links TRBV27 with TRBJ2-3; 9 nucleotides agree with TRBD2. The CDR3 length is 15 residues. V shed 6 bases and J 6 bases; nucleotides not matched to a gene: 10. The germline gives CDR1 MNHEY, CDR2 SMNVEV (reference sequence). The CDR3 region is CASSDELAGRDTQYF. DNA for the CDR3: TGTGCCAGCAGCGATGAACTAGCGGGCCGCGATACGCAGTATTTT.

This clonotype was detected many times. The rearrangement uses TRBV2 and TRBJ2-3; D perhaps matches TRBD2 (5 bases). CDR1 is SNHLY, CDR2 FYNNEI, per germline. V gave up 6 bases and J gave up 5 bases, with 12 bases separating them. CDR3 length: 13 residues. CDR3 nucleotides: TGTGCCAGCAGCCAGACCAGCGGAGATACGCAGTATTTT. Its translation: CASSQTSGDTQYF.

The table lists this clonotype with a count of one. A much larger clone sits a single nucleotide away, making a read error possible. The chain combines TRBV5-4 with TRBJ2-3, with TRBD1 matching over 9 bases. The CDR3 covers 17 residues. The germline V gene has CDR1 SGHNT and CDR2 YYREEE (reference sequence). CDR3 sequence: CTSSLLRGQGNTDTQYF. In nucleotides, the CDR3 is TGTACCAGCAGCTTGCTTCGCGGACAGGGGAACACAGATACGCAGTATTTT.

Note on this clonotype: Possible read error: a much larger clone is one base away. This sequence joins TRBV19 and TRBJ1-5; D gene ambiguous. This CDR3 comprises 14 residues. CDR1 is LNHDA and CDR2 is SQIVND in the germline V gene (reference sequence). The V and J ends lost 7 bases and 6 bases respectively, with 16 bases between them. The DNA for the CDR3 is TGTGCCAGTACCTTTGGAAGGCGCAGTCAGCCCCAGCATTTT. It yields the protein CASTFGRRSQPQHF.

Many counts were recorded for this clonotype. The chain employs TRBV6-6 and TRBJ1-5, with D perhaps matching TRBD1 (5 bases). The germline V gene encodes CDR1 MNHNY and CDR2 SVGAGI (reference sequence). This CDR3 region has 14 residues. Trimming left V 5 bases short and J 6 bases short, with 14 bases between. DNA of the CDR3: TGTGCCAGCAGTAACCCGGGACCATTTCAGCCCCAGCATTTT. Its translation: CASSNPGPFQPQHF.

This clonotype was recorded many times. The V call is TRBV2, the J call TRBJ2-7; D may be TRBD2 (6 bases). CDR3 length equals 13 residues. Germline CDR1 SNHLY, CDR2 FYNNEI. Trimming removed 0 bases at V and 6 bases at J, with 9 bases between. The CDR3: CASSEARGAEQYF. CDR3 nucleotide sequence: TGTGCCAGCAGTGAAGCGCGGGGCGCCGAGCAGTACTTC.

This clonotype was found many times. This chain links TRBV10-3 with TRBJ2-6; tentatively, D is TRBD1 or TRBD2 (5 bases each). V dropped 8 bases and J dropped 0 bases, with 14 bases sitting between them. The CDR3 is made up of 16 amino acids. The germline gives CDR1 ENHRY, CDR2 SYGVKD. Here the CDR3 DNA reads TGTGCCATCCAGGGTTGGGGGAACTCTGGGGCCAACGTCCTGACTTTC. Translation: CAIQGWGNSGANVLTF.

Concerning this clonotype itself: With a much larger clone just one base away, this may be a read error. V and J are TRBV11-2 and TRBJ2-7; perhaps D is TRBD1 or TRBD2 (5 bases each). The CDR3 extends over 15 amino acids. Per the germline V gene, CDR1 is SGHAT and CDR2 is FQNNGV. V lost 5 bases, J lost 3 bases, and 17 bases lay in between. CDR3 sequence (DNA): TGTGCCAGCAGCCCCCCCCAGGGAGACCTCTACGAGCAGTACTTC. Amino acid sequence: CASSPPQGDLYEQYF.

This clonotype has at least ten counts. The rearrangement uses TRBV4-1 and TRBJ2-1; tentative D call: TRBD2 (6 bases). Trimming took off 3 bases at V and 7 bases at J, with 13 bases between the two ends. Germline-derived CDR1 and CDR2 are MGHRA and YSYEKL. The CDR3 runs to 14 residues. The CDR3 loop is CASSQAGLPNEQFF. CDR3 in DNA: TGCGCCAGCAGCCAGGCGGGACTCCCAAATGAGCAGTTCTTC.

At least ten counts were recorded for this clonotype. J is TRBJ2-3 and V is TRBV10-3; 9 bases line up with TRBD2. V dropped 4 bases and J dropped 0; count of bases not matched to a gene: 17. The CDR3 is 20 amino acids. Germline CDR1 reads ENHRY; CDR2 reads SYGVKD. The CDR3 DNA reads TGTGCCATCAGTGCGGTCGGGAATCGTCGACTAGCGGAAAGCACAGATACGCAGTATTTT. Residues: CAISAVGNRRLAESTDTQYF.

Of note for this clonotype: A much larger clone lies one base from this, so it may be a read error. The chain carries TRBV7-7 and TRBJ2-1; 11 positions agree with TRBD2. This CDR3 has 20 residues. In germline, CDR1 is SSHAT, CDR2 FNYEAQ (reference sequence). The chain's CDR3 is CASRASSSTSGRAHYNEQFF. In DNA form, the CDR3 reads TGTGCTAGCAGAGCCAGCTCCTCTACTAGCGGGAGAGCCCATTACAATGAGCAGTTCTTC.

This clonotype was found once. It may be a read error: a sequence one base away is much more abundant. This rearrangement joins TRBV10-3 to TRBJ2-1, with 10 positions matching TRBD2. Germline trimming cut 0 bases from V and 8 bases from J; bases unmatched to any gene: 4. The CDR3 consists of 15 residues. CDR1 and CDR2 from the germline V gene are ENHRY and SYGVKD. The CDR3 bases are TGTGCCATCAGTGAGTCTGCTAGCGGGAGAGATGAGCAGTTCTTC. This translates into CAISESASGRDEQFF.